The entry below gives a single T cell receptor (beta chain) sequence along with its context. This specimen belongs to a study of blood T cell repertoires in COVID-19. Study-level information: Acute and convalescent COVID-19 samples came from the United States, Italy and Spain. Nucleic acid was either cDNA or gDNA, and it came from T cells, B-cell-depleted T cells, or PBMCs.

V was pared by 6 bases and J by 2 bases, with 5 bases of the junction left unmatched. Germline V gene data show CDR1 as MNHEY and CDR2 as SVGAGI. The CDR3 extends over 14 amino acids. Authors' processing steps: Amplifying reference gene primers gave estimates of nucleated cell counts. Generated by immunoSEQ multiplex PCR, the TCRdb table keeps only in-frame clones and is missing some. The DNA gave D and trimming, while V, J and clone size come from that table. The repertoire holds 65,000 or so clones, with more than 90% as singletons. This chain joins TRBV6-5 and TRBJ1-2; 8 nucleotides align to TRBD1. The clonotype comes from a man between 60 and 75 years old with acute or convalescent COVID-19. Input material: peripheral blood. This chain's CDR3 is CASSPTGENYGYTF. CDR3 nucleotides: TGTGCCAGCAGCCCGACAGGGGAGAACTATGGCTACACCTTC.